Listed below are T cell receptor beta chains from one sample, sequenced in a study of control samples from healthy donors and cancer patients. Assay: immunoSEQ multiplex PCR; the TCRdb copy retains only in-frame clones and omits some. The sample consists of around 100,000 clones, roughly 90% of them appearing once. The source material was blood. The receptors stem from a woman aged 45-59 years in good health. CDR3s include the opening cysteine and the closing phenylalanine or tryptophan. The D gene is left open where the match is weak. Clone size is stated in some rows and not others, as once, few, many or a class when expanded.

clone size	V gene	D gene	J gene	CDR3 protein	CDR3 DNA
.	TRBV18	.	TRBJ2-3	CASSPSTDTQYF	TGTGCCAGCTCACCCAGCACAGATACGCAGTATTTT
.	TRBV21-1	.	TRBJ1-5	CASSKVVGDRVDQPQHF	TGTGCCAGCAGCAAAGTAGTGGGGGACAGGGTCGATCAGCCCCAGCATTTT
.	TRBV20-1	.	TRBJ1-1	CSASSRTRRSEAFF	TGCAGTGCTAGTAGCCGGACCCGAAGGAGTGAAGCTTTCTTT
.	TRBV11-2	.	TRBJ1-6	CASSFFVGNSPLHF	TGTGCCAGCAGCTTTTTTGTCGGGAATTCACCCCTCCACTTT
once	TRBV18	.	TRBJ1-2	CASSPEGAPYGYTF	TGTGCCAGCTCACCTGAAGGGGCCCCCTATGGCTACACCTTC
few	TRBV27	.	TRBJ2-1	CASSLSAYNEQFF	TGTGCCAGCAGTTTATCTGCCTACAATGAGCAGTTCTTC
.	TRBV7-9	TRBD2	TRBJ2-1	CASGPRAGGPNEQFF	TGTGCCAGCGGCCCCCGGGCGGGAGGGCCCAATGAGCAGTTCTTC
.	TRBV7-3	TRBD1	TRBJ1-6	CASSSQGANSPLHF	TGTGCCAGCAGCTCACAGGGGGCGAATTCACCCCTCCACTTT
.	TRBV19	.	TRBJ2-5	CASSMGQMRETQYF	TGTGCCAGTAGTATGGGCCAGATGAGAGAGACCCAGTACTTC
.	TRBV11-2	.	TRBJ1-2	CASSPTDFYGYTF	TGTGCCAGCAGCCCTACAGATTTCTATGGCTACACCTTC
.	TRBV6-2/TRBV6-3	.	TRBJ1-2	CASSSQGYDGYTF	TGTGCCAGCAGTTCTCAGGGTTACGATGGCTACACCTTC
.	TRBV19	TRBD1	TRBJ1-5	CASSRDRSNQPQHF	TGTGCCAGTAGTAGGGACAGAAGCAATCAGCCCCAGCATTTT
once	TRBV7-9	.	TRBJ2-5	CASSLVSTDQETQYF	TGTGCCAGCAGCTTAGTATCCACGGACCAAGAGACCCAGTACTTC
once	TRBV6-4	.	TRBJ1-6	CASSAEDNNSPLHF	TGTGCCAGCAGTGCTGAAGATAATAATTCACCCCTCCACTTT
.	TRBV19	.	TRBJ1-5	CASSTQGGQPQHF	TGTGCCAGTAGTACACAGGGCGGTCAGCCCCAGCATTTT
.	TRBV7-2	.	TRBJ2-3	CASSAGLRGPDTQYF	TGTGCCAGCAGTGCGGGTTTGAGAGGCCCAGATACGCAGTATTTT
.	TRBV7-9	.	TRBJ1-1	CASSQGSTEAFF	TGTGCCAGCAGCCAAGGTAGCACCGAAGCTTTCTTT
.	TRBV12-3/TRBV12-4	TRBD1	TRBJ1-2	CASTRTGHGYTF	TGTGCCAGCACCAGGACAGGGCATGGCTACACCTTC
.	TRBV20-1	.	TRBJ2-2	CSASDPINTGELFF	TGCAGTGCTAGTGATCCTATCAACACCGGGGAGCTGTTTTTT
once	TRBV2	.	TRBJ1-5	CASTSSGGGGQPQHF	TGTGCCAGCACCTCATCGGGGGGAGGAGGTCAGCCCCAGCATTTT
.	TRBV5-6	.	TRBJ2-5	CASSLVNDEETQYF	TGTGCCAGCAGCTTGGTCAATGATGAGGAGACCCAGTACTTC
.	TRBV5-3	.	TRBJ2-7	CARSLEDEQYF	TGTGCCAGAAGCTTAGAGGACGAGCAGTACTTC
.	TRBV25-1	.	TRBJ1-2	CASSEPNTGKGYTF	TGTGCCAGCAGTGAACCTAACACAGGGAAAGGCTACACCTTC
.	TRBV6-5	.	TRBJ1-3	CATKRGDLSGNTIYF	TGTGCCACCAAGAGGGGGGACCTCTCTGGAAACACCATATATTTT
.	TRBV9	.	TRBJ2-3	CASSVPGDTQYF	TGTGCCAGCAGCGTACCCGGAGATACGCAGTATTTT
.	TRBV5-5	TRBD1	TRBJ2-7	CASSSDRGWASSYEQYF	TGTGCCAGCAGCAGCGACAGGGGGTGGGCCTCCTCCTACGAGCAGTACTTC
.	TRBV4-3	TRBD2	TRBJ2-3	CASSQDGLAGATDTQYF	TGCGCCAGCAGCCAAGACGGACTAGCGGGAGCCACAGATACGCAGTATTTT
.	TRBV10-3	TRBD1	TRBJ2-1	CAIRDRGIDEQFF	TGTGCCATCAGGGACAGGGGTATTGATGAGCAGTTCTTC
.	TRBV12-3/TRBV12-4	.	TRBJ1-6	CASSLGGGSALHF	TGTGCCAGCAGTTTAGGAGGGGGGTCGGCCCTCCACTTT
.	TRBV30	.	TRBJ2-2	CAWSEVEYQLFF	TGTGCCTGGAGTGAGGTGGAATATCAGCTGTTTTTT
few	TRBV27	TRBD1	TRBJ2-2	CGTEGGQGAPHEPNTGELFF	TGTGGAACTGAAGGTGGACAGGGGGCCCCACATGAACCGAACACCGGGGAGCTGTTTTTT
.	TRBV27	.	TRBJ1-1	CASLGGPGLHTEAFF	TGTGCCAGCCTCGGGGGACCGGGACTCCACACTGAAGCTTTCTTT
.	TRBV30	.	TRBJ1-1	CAWSPPPGVEAFF	TGTGCCTGGAGTCCACCCCCCGGGGTTGAGGCTTTCTTT
.	TRBV2	.	TRBJ1-2	CASSEWTGLLKSNGYTF	TGTGCCAGCAGCGAGTGGACTGGACTGCTCAAGAGCAATGGCTACACCTTC
few	TRBV6-5	.	TRBJ2-7	CASSFPGTYEQYF	TGTGCCAGCAGTTTCCCTGGCACCTACGAGCAGTACTTC
.	TRBV9	TRBD2	TRBJ2-3	CASSPETGLAGTDTQYF	TGTGCCAGCAGCCCCGAGACAGGACTAGCGGGCACAGATACGCAGTATTTT
.	TRBV5-1	.	TRBJ1-2	CASSLDRTSVNYGYTF	TGCGCCAGCAGCTTGGATCGGACATCGGTTAACTATGGCTACACCTTC
.	TRBV4-1	TRBD1	TRBJ1-1	CASSPGTVIKMNTEAFF	TGCGCCAGCAGCCCCGGGACAGTCATTAAAATGAACACTGAAGCTTTCTTT
.	TRBV11-2	.	TRBJ1-1	CASSLGLGYNTEAFF	TGTGCCAGCAGCTTAGGTCTAGGCTACAACACTGAAGCTTTCTTT
.	TRBV7-9	.	TRBJ1-2	CASSLAADYGYTF	TGTGCCAGCAGCTTAGCCGCAGACTATGGCTACACCTTC
.	TRBV5-1	.	TRBJ1-1	CASSLSGTEAFF	TGCGCCAGCAGCTTGAGCGGCACTGAAGCTTTCTTT
once	TRBV7-9	.	TRBJ2-3	CASSPSSGGDTQYF	TGTGCCAGCAGCCCCTCCAGCGGTGGAGATACGCAGTATTTT
.	TRBV18	.	TRBJ1-5	CASSPAQGGQPQHF	TGTGCCAGCTCACCAGCTCAGGGTGGTCAGCCCCAGCATTTT
once	TRBV9	.	TRBJ2-1	CASSAQTPSQYNEQFF	TGTGCCAGCAGCGCCCAAACACCTTCCCAATACAATGAGCAGTTCTTC
.	TRBV13	.	TRBJ1-2	CASSHTVATNYGYTF	TGTGCCAGCAGCCACACCGTGGCGACTAACTATGGCTACACCTTC
.	TRBV11-2	.	TRBJ2-6	CASSLGGAGANVLTF	TGTGCCAGCAGCTTAGGAGGGGCTGGGGCCAACGTCCTGACTTTC
.	TRBV19	.	TRBJ2-2	CASKGQFFGELFF	.
.	TRBV30	.	TRBJ1-1	CAWSIRGTEAFF	TGTGCCTGGAGTATCAGGGGTACTGAAGCTTTCTTT
.	TRBV7-6	TRBD1	TRBJ1-1	CASSRTRGSGTVNTEAFF	TGTGCCAGCAGCAGAACCCGTGGCTCCGGGACAGTGAACACTGAAGCTTTCTTT
.	TRBV6-2/TRBV6-3	.	TRBJ2-7	CASSRGTYEQYF	TGTGCCAGCAGTCGGGGGACCTACGAGCAGTACTTC
.	TRBV6-5	.	TRBJ2-1	CASTRPGTPYNEQFF	TGTGCCAGCACCCGTCCGGGGACGCCCTACAATGAGCAGTTCTTC
once	TRBV6-6	.	TRBJ2-1	CASSYSGDYNEQFF	TGTGCCAGCAGTTACAGCGGAGACTACAATGAGCAGTTCTTC
once	TRBV18	.	TRBJ2-2	CASSQESGTGELFF	TGTGCCAGCTCACAGGAGAGCGGTACCGGGGAGCTGTTTTTT
.	TRBV7-6	.	TRBJ2-2	CASSLARANTGELFF	TGTGCCAGCAGCTTAGCACGAGCGAACACCGGGGAGCTGTTTTTT
.	TRBV24-1	.	TRBJ2-2	CATSGELNTGELFF	TGTGCCACCAGTGGGGAATTGAACACCGGGGAGCTGTTTTTT
.	TRBV19	.	TRBJ2-2	CASSIGKLNTGELFF	TGTGCCAGTAGTATTGGGAAATTAAACACCGGGGAGCTGTTTTTT
.	TRBV5-6	.	TRBJ1-1	CASSFEDFGIDTEAFF	TGTGCCAGCAGCTTCGAAGATTTCGGTATCGACACTGAAGCTTTCTTT
.	TRBV28	.	TRBJ1-2	CASSSLQGPFYGYTF	TGTGCCAGCAGTTCCCTACAGGGCCCCTTTTATGGCTACACCTTC
.	TRBV30	TRBD1	TRBJ1-4	CAWSVGGTGREKLFF	TGTGCCTGGAGTGTAGGCGGGACAGGGAGAGAAAAACTGTTTTTT
.	TRBV29-1	.	TRBJ2-7	CSVGQGPSYEQYF	TGCAGCGTTGGGCAGGGCCCTTCCTACGAGCAGTACTTC